Listed below are T cell receptor beta chains from one sample, sequenced in a study of T-cell reconstitution after alpha-beta-depleted transplantation in children. MiXCR was run by TCRdb on the PCR reads, yielding one entry per CDR3 protein. This table has a few hundred thousand distinct CDR3 sequences, 9% to 12% appearing once. This specimen was PBMCs from the stem cell graft donor, taken from the stem cell graft. These receptors all come from a human donor who donated a stem cell graft to a child with acute lymphoblastic leukemia. Both conserved end residues are part of each CDR3. The order of the fields is D gene, V gene, J gene, clone size, CDR3 DNA, CDR3 protein. A D gene is named only where the DNA matches it firmly. Size is omitted from some rows. Given values are once, few, many or a class for expanded clones.

D: TRBD2; V: TRBV7-9; J: TRBJ2-1; size: few; DNA: TGTGCCAGCAGCCAGGGACTAGCGGGAGGCCGGGGTGAGCAGTTCTTC; CDR3: CASSQGLAGGRGEQFF
D: -; V: TRBV20-1; J: TRBJ2-2; size: -; DNA: TGCAGTGCGCCATCGTCGACCCCGACCGGGGAGCTGTTTTTT; CDR3: CSAPSSTPTGELFF
D: -; V: TRBV12-3/TRBV12-4; J: TRBJ1-2; size: -; DNA: TGTGCCAGCAGTTTAGACAAGAACTATGGCTACACCTTC; CDR3: CASSLDKNYGYTF
D: TRBD2; V: TRBV7-2; J: TRBJ2-3; size: -; DNA: TGTGCCAGCAGCCTAAGGGGTGGGGGAGGGCCAACCGATACGCAGTATTTT; CDR3: CASSLRGGGGPTDTQYF
D: TRBD2; V: TRBV9; J: TRBJ2-3; size: few; DNA: TGTGCCAGCAACCCAGCGGAAGGACTAGCGGGGGGCACAGATACGCAGTATTTT; CDR3: CASNPAEGLAGGTDTQYF
D: -; V: TRBV28; J: TRBJ1-1; size: -; DNA: TGTGCCAGCACCTCCCGGGGTTTAGAAGCTTTCTTT; CDR3: CASTSRGLEAFF
D: -; V: TRBV5-1; J: TRBJ2-7; size: few; DNA: TGCGCCAGCAGCTTGGCCCGCGGGGTCAGGCCCGAGCAGTACTTC; CDR3: CASSLARGVRPEQYF
D: -; V: TRBV5-1; J: TRBJ2-2; size: -; DNA: TGCGCCAGCAGCTTCTCAACAGGGCAGGGCGGGGAGCTGTTTTTT; CDR3: CASSFSTGQGGELFF
D: TRBD1; V: TRBV29-1; J: TRBJ2-7; size: few; DNA: TGCAGCGTTGAAGGGCTTGGGGGACAGGAGTCCTACGAGCAGTACTTC; CDR3: CSVEGLGGQESYEQYF
D: TRBD1; V: TRBV5-1; J: TRBJ1-5; size: -; DNA: TGCGCCAGCAGCTTGGCAGGGGGCGACGGCAATCAGCCCCAGCATTTT; CDR3: CASSLAGGDGNQPQHF
D: -; V: TRBV7-2; J: TRBJ2-7; size: few; DNA: TGTGCCAGCAGCCCAACCCAAGCCCGGGCGCTCTACTACGAGCAGTACTTC; CDR3: CASSPTQARALYYEQYF
D: TRBD2; V: TRBV20-1; J: TRBJ2-1; size: many; DNA: TGCAGTGCTAGGGGACTACCTTACAATGAGCAGTTCTTC; CDR3: CSARGLPYNEQFF
D: -; V: TRBV4-2; J: TRBJ2-7; size: -; DNA: TGTGCCAGCAGCCCGGAGATACCGATGGGCCCGGAGCAGTACTTC; CDR3: CASSPEIPMGPEQYF
D: -; V: TRBV9; J: TRBJ2-2; size: few; DNA: TGTGCCAGCAGCCGCGGGGACAGCTTAACCGGGGAGCTGTTTTTT; CDR3: CASSRGDSLTGELFF
D: -; V: TRBV5-1; J: TRBJ2-2; size: few; DNA: TGCGCCAGCAGCTTCCCGACAAGCACCGGGGAGCTGTTTTTT; CDR3: CASSFPTSTGELFF
D: -; V: TRBV9; J: TRBJ1-3; size: few; DNA: TGTGCCAGCAGCGCCCCGTTTTTTGGGGTAGACTCTGGAAACACCATATATTTT; CDR3: CASSAPFFGVDSGNTIYF
D: TRBD2; V: TRBV4-3; J: TRBJ2-7; size: few; DNA: TGCGCCAGCAGCCAAGACCGAGCGGGAGGCTACGAGCAGTACTTC; CDR3: CASSQDRAGGYEQYF
D: -; V: TRBV27; J: TRBJ2-1; size: -; DNA: TGTGCCAGCATGGGGACCGGGTGGGATGAGCAGTTCTTC; CDR3: CASMGTGWDEQFF
D: -; V: TRBV29-1; J: TRBJ2-7; size: -; DNA: TGCAGCGTTGTCCGACCCAGCACCGAGCAGTACTTC; CDR3: CSVVRPSTEQYF
D: -; V: TRBV25-1; J: TRBJ1-1; size: -; DNA: TGTGCCAGCAGTGAACGGTATAGGGACACTGAAGCTTTCTTT; CDR3: CASSERYRDTEAFF
D: TRBD1; V: TRBV7-9; J: TRBJ1-2; size: -; DNA: TGTGCCACCCAACCTCATGGGGACAGTTTAACCTATGGCTACACCTTC; CDR3: CATQPHGDSLTYGYTF
D: TRBD2; V: TRBV11-2; J: TRBJ2-1; size: -; DNA: TGTGCCAGCAGCTTGTTGCTAGCGGGGATGAGCTCCTACAATGAGCAGTTCTTC; CDR3: CASSLLLAGMSSYNEQFF
D: -; V: TRBV11-2; J: TRBJ2-7; size: once; DNA: TGTGCCAGCAGCCCAACCGGGCGCGAAGGCGACGAGCAGTACTTC; CDR3: CASSPTGREGDEQYF
D: TRBD2; V: TRBV20-1; J: TRBJ2-7; size: few; DNA: TGCAGTGCTAGAGCCGCCGCCGAGCGGGAGTGGTACGAGCAGTACTTC; CDR3: CSARAAAEREWYEQYF
D: TRBD2; V: TRBV11-2; J: TRBJ2-1; size: few; DNA: TGTGCCAGCAGCTTATTTGGGACTAGCGGGAGTGGGCTCTACAATGAGCAGTTCTTC; CDR3: CASSLFGTSGSGLYNEQFF
D: -; V: TRBV4-3; J: TRBJ2-2; size: few; DNA: TGCGCCAGCAGCCAAGGCAGGGCAGGCATCGCCGGGGAGCTGTTTTTT; CDR3: CASSQGRAGIAGELFF
D: -; V: TRBV12-3/TRBV12-4; J: TRBJ1-5; size: few; DNA: TGTGCCAGCAGTTCCCTTTTTGGGGTTCACCAGCCCCAGCATTTT; CDR3: CASSSLFGVHQPQHF
D: TRBD2; V: TRBV7-8; J: TRBJ2-1; size: -; DNA: TGTGCCAGCAGCCCAGGGACTAGCGGGGTCGATGAGCAGTTCTTC; CDR3: CASSPGTSGVDEQFF
D: TRBD2; V: TRBV7-9; J: TRBJ2-1; size: -; DNA: TGTGCCAGCAGTGGCGGGAGAAGTTACAATGAGCAGTTCTTC; CDR3: CASSGGRSYNEQFF
D: -; V: TRBV27; J: TRBJ2-7; size: few; DNA: TGTGCCAGCAGTTTAGCGTCTAGATACTACGAGCAGTACTTC; CDR3: CASSLASRYYEQYF
D: -; V: TRBV29-1; J: TRBJ2-3; size: -; DNA: TGCAGCGTGCTGACAGGGCGGGGTAGGTCAGATACGCAGTATTTT; CDR3: CSVLTGRGRSDTQYF
D: -; V: TRBV5-1; J: TRBJ1-1; size: many; DNA: TGCGCCAGCAGCTTGGCACCGCCCCAGGACCGGGAAGCTTTCTTT; CDR3: CASSLAPPQDREAFF
D: -; V: TRBV7-2; J: TRBJ2-1; size: -; DNA: TGTGCCAGCAGCTTACTTAGCGGCTTGTACAATGAGCAGTTCTTC; CDR3: CASSLLSGLYNEQFF
D: TRBD1; V: TRBV19; J: TRBJ2-4; size: -; DNA: TGTGCCAGTAGCTTATACGGGGGACAGGGGGCCGTAGCCAAAAACATTCAGTACTTC; CDR3: CASSLYGGQGAVAKNIQYF
D: -; V: TRBV12-3/TRBV12-4; J: TRBJ1-1; size: many; DNA: TGTGCCAGCAGTTTAAATGCAGGGACCATGAACACTGAAGCTTTCTTT; CDR3: CASSLNAGTMNTEAFF
D: -; V: TRBV9; J: TRBJ1-1; size: -; DNA: TGTGCCAGCAGCGTAGAACCCAGGGGCTACACTGAAGCTTTCTTT; CDR3: CASSVEPRGYTEAFF
D: TRBD1; V: TRBV7-2; J: TRBJ1-2; size: -; DNA: TGTGCCAGCAGCTTAGGCAGGGGGCGGTCCTATGGCTACACCTTC; CDR3: CASSLGRGRSYGYTF
D: -; V: TRBV5-6; J: TRBJ2-7; size: -; DNA: TGTGCCAGCAGGCACTCATACAGAGTAACCTACGAGCAGTACTTC; CDR3: CASRHSYRVTYEQYF
D: TRBD2; V: TRBV27; J: TRBJ2-1; size: few; DNA: TGTGCCAGCAGTCGTCTAGCGGGAGGTCAGAATGAGCAGTTCTTC; CDR3: CASSRLAGGQNEQFF
D: TRBD2; V: TRBV7-3; J: TRBJ2-3; size: few; DNA: TGTGCCAGCAGCCCCCGCGGGAGGGAGTGGACAGATACGCAGTATTTT; CDR3: CASSPRGREWTDTQYF
D: -; V: TRBV24-1; J: TRBJ2-1; size: -; DNA: TGTGCCACCAGTGATTTTCACGGGACTGAGCAGTTCTTC; CDR3: CATSDFHGTEQFF
D: TRBD1; V: TRBV7-2; J: TRBJ2-2; size: -; DNA: TGTGCCAGCATAGGGACAGGGAACACCGGGGAGCTGTTTTTT; CDR3: CASIGTGNTGELFF
D: TRBD2; V: TRBV5-1; J: TRBJ2-7; size: -; DNA: TGCGCCAGCAGCCCCCTCGCCACTAGCGGGAGCGGCAACGAGCAGTACTTC; CDR3: CASSPLATSGSGNEQYF